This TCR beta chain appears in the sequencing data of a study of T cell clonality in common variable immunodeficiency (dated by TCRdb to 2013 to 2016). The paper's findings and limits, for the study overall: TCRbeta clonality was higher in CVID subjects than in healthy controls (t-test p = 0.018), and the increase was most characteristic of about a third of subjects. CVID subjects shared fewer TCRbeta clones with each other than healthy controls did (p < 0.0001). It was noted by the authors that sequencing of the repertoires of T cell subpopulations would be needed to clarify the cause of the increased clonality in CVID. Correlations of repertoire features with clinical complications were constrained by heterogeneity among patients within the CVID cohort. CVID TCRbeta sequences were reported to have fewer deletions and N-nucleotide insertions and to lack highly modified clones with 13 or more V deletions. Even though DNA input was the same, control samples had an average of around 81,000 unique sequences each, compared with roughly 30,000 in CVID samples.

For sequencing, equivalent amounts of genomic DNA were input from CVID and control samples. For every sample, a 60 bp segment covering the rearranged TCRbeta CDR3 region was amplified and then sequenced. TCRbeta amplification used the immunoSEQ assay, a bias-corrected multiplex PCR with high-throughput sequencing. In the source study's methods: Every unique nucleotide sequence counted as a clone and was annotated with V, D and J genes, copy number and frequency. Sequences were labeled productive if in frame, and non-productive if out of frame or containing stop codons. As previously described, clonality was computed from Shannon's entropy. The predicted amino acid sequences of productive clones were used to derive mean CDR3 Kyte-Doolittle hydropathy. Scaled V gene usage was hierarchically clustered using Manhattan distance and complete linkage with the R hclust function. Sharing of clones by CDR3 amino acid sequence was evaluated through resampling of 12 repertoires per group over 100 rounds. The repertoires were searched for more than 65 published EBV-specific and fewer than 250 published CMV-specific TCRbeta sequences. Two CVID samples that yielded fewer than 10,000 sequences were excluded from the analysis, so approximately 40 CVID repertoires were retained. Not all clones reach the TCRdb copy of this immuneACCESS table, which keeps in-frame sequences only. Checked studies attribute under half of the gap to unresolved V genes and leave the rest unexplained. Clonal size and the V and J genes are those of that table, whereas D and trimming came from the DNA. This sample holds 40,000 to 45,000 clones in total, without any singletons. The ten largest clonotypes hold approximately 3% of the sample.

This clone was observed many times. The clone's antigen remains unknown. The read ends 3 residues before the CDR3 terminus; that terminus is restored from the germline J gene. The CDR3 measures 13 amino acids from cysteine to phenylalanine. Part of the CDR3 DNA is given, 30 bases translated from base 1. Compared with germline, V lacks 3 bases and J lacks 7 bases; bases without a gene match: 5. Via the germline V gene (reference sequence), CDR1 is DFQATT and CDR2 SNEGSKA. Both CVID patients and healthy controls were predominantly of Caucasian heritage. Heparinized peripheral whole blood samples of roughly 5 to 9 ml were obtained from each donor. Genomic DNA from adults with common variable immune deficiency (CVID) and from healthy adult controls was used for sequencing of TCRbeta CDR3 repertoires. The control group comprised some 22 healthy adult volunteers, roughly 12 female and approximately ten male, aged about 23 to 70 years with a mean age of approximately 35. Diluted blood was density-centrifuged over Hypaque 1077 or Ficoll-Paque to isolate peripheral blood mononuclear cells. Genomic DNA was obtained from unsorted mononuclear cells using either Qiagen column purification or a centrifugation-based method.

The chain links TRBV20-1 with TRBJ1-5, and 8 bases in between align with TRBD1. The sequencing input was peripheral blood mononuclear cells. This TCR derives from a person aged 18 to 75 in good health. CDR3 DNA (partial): TGCAGTGCTAGCGCAGGGGGCGTCCAGCCC. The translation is CSASAGGVQP. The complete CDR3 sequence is CSASAGGVQPQHF.